The next 13 T cell receptor beta chains were all read from a single sample in a study of T cells in Graves' hyperthyroidism and ophthalmopathy. Amplified TCR beta CDR3 regions came from RNA transcripts. The HTBI primer set served for first-round RT-PCR of the TCR CDR3. One entry per CDR3 protein, called by TCRdb with MiXCR from the multiplex PCR reads. This sample yields a few hundred thousand distinct CDR3 sequences, of which around a quarter are seen a single time; over 70% belongs to the top ten. Sequencing used blood. Receptors originate from a man aged 45-60 years with Graves' hyperthyroidism.

This chain joins TRBV6-9 and TRBJ1-1; D ambiguous. Trimming pared 3 bases from V and 0 bases from J, leaving 17 bases between. The CDR3 totals 17 residues. CDR1 is MNHGY, CDR2 SVAAGI, per germline. For the CDR3, the DNA is TGTGCCAGCAGTTACTCGAACCTGGCAGCCCTGAACACTGAAGCTTTCTTT. It codes for CASSYSNLAALNTEAFF.

The sample holds a few counts of this clonotype. The J gene is TRBJ2-3, the V gene TRBV7-2; D may be TRBD2 (6 bases). The CDR3 spans 15 residues. From germline, CDR1 is SGHTA and CDR2 FQGNSA. Trimming took 5 bases from V and 0 from J, leaving 12 bases between them. In DNA, the CDR3 is TGTGCCAGCAGCGGGCGGGACCAGAGCACAGATACGCAGTATTTT. Its protein product is CASSGRDQSTDTQYF.

The rearrangement joins TRBV9 to TRBJ1-3; tentatively, D is TRBD1 (5 bases). Trimming cost V 0 bases and J 0 bases, with 7 bases left between them. CDR3 length: 15 residues. Germline V gene lookup returns CDR1 SGDLS and CDR2 YYNGEE. DNA of the CDR3: TGTGCCAGCAGCGTAGAGGGACTCTCTGGAAACACCATATATTTT. It translates to CASSVEGLSGNTIYF. The whole variable domain, filled in from reference TRBV9 and TRBJ1-3, reads DSGVTQTPKHLITATGQRVTLRCSPRSGDLSVYWYQQSLDQGLQFLIQYYNGEERAKGNILERFSAQQFPDLHSELNLSSLELGDSALYFCASSVEGLSGNTIYFGEGSWLTVV.

The genes are TRBV19 and TRBJ2-5, with D tentatively TRBD1 (5 bases). Germline V gene lookup returns CDR1 LNHDA and CDR2 SQIVND (reference sequence). V was trimmed by 5 bases and J by 2 bases, leaving 12 bases between them. The CDR3 loop spans 14 amino acids. The CDR3 DNA reads as TGTGCCAGTAGTGAAACCGACAGACAAGAGACCCAGTACTTC. It codes for CASSETDRQETQYF.

Remarks on this clonotype: Germline and junction disagree at one end, which may indicate a read error. CDR3: CASSFIGLENNDQFF. CDR3 sequence (DNA): TGTGCCAGCAGCTTCATTGGTCTGGAGAACAATGATCAGTTCTTC. The chain joins TRBV11-3 to TRBJ2-1; D is uncertain. Germline V gene data show CDR1 as SGHNT and CDR2 as YENEEA. This CDR3 spans 15 amino acids.

This clonotype has more than one count but fewer than ten. The V call is TRBV15, the J call TRBJ2-5; 8 bases map to TRBD2. V gave up 3 bases and J gave up 0 bases; unmatched junction bases: 9. Germline-derived CDR1 and CDR2 are LNHNV and YYDKDF (reference sequence). This CDR3 spans 17 amino acids. The CDR3 protein is CATSSPDSGADQETQYF. The CDR3 DNA follows: TGTGCCACCAGCAGTCCAGATAGCGGGGCAGACCAAGAGACCCAGTACTTC. Complete variable domain (other parts from reference TRBV15 and TRBJ2-5): DAMVIQNPRYQVTQFGKPVTLSCSQTLNHNVMYWYQQKSSQAPKLLFHYYDKDFNNEADTPDNFQSRRPNTSFCFLDIRSPGLGDTAMYLCATSSPDSGADQETQYFGPGTRLLVL.

This clonotype came up many times. CDR3 sequence (DNA): TGTGCCAGCAGACCCGACAGGGGGCTCGTCACTGAAGCTTTCTTT. It yields the protein CASRPDRGLVTEAFF. V and J are TRBV12-3 or TRBV12-4 and TRBJ1-1, with TRBD1 matching 10 bases. With 6 bases clipped from V and 4 bases from J, the junction kept 8 bases outside the gene matches. There are 15 residues in the CDR3.

The genes are TRBV28 and TRBJ2-7, with TRBD2 matching over 9 bases. Germline V gene lookup returns CDR1 MDHEN and CDR2 SYDVKM. V trimming: 6 bases; J trimming: 2 bases; junction bases outside the gene matches: 8. This CDR3 comprises 15 residues. CDR3 sequence reads: CASSRTSGHAYEQYF. In DNA, the CDR3 is TGTGCCAGCAGCCGTACTAGCGGGCATGCCTACGAGCAGTACTTC. The full variable domain, in which reference TRBV28 and TRBJ2-7 provide the parts outside the CDR3, is DVKVTQSSRYLVKRTGEKVFLECVQDMDHENMFWYRQDPGLGLRLIYFSYDVKMKEKGDIPEGYSVSREKKERFSLILESASTNQTSMYLCASSRTSGHAYEQYFGPGTRLTVT.

V is TRBV11-2 and J is TRBJ2-1; TRBD2 matches 8 bases. Germline V gene sequence: CDR1 SGHAT, CDR2 FQNNGV. There are 16 residues in the CDR3. J gave up 1 base and V 5 bases, and 7 bases lay outside the gene matches. The DNA for the CDR3 is TGTGCCAGCAGCCAGGACCTAGCGGGTTCCTACAATGAGCAGTTCTTC. Its protein is CASSQDLAGSYNEQFF.

Many counts were recorded for this clonotype. The rearrangement uses TRBV13 and TRBJ2-5, with 8 bases that match TRBD2. This CDR3 spans 14 amino acids. CDR1 and CDR2 (germline): PRHDT, FYEKMQ (reference sequence). After removal of 1 base from V and 8 bases from J, the junction contained 6 bases not matched to a gene. CDR3 protein: CASSLAGLGETQYF. CDR3 nucleotide sequence: TGTGCCAGCAGCTTAGCGGGACTAGGAGAAACCCAGTACTTC.

This clonotype has a count of ten or more. The V and J genes are TRBV2 and TRBJ1-1, with D perhaps matching TRBD1 (5 bases). The CDR3 runs 14 residues. The ends were cut back, 1 base at V and 1 base at J, with 7 bases in the middle. The germline CDR1 and CDR2 sequences are SNHLY and FYNNEI. CDR3 residues: CASSEDRWNTEAFF. CDR3 coding DNA: TGTGCCAGCAGTGAAGACAGGTGGAACACTGAAGCTTTCTTT.

V is TRBV6-1 and J is TRBJ1-2; perhaps TRBD1 as D (5 bases). Germline assignment: CDR1 MNHNS and CDR2 SASEGT. This CDR3 has 13 amino acids. V was pared by 6 bases and J by 6 bases, with 14 bases between. This CDR3 reads CASRGRALDGYTF. The CDR3 coding sequence is TGTGCCAGCAGGGGACGGGCCCTAGATGGCTACACCTTC.

In this sample, this clonotype turned up many times. The CDR3 DNA reads TGTGCCAGCAGCGGAGAGGGGGGCTGGGAGACCCAGTACTTC. Translation: CASSGEGGWETQYF. The chain joins TRBV12-3 or TRBV12-4 to TRBJ2-5; TRBD1 or TRBD2 may be the D gene (6 bases each). V was shortened by 6 bases and J by 5 bases, with 16 bases between the two germline ends. The CDR3 has 14 residues.